A single sample is the source of the 21 T cell receptor beta chains below, sequenced in a study of blood T cell repertoires in COVID-19 (dated by TCRdb to 2020 to 2021). The library was generated by the immunoSEQ multiplex PCR assay. TCRdb retrieved this table from immuneACCESS and kept in-frame rearrangements only. Not all clones are present; in checked studies, unresolved V genes account for under half, and no reason is known for the remainder. Within this sample are some 200,000 clones, with 84% of them counted one time only. The top ten clones comprise about 1.5% of the sample. The sequenced sample was peripheral blood. The receptors were gathered from a woman aged 40 to 49 who had recovered from COVID-19.

This chain links TRBV18 with TRBJ1-2; TRBD1 agrees at 8 bases. V trimming: 3 bases; J trimming: 4 bases; junction bases outside the gene matches: 7. This CDR3 comprises 15 residues. CDR1 KGHSH and CDR2 LQKENI come from the germline V gene. In DNA, the CDR3 is TGTGCCAGCTCACCTACGACAGGGGACAGCTATGGCTACACCTTC. Translation: CASSPTTGDSYGYTF.

V usage is TRBV19 and J usage is TRBJ1-2; TRBD1 aligns across 8 bases. Germline trimming cut 5 bases from V and 2 bases from J; bases unmatched to any gene: 10. Germline V gene lookup returns CDR1 LNHDA and CDR2 SQIVND (reference sequence). The CDR3 sequence is 16 residues long. In DNA form, the CDR3 reads TGTGCCAGTAGTGACCAGGGGGCGCTTGTAAACTATGGCTACACCTTC. Translated, it gives CASSDQGALVNYGYTF.

The rearrangement joins TRBV3-1 (or the pseudogene TRBV3-2) to TRBJ2-1, with D tentatively TRBD2 (6 bases). CDR1 is LGHDT, CDR2 YNNKEL, per germline (reference sequence). With 0 bases removed from V and 6 bases from J, the gap between germline ends came to 18 bases. The CDR3 sequence is 17 residues long. The CDR3 bases are TGTGCCAGCAGCCAAGAGTCCGGACTAAATATGGGCAATGAGCAGTTCTTC. This translates into CASSQESGLNMGNEQFF.

The chain has TRBV10-1 and TRBJ2-1, with TRBD1 matching 8 bases. Germline V gene sequence: CDR1 WNHNN, CDR2 SYGVQD (reference sequence). The CDR3 runs to 16 residues. The junction had 8 bases not matched to a gene; V was cut back by 5 bases and J by 2 bases. This CDR3 is CASSSAGTGAYNEQFF. CDR3 coding DNA: TGCGCCAGCAGTTCGGCCGGGACAGGCGCCTACAATGAGCAGTTCTTC.

The V call is TRBV19, the J call TRBJ2-1, with 7 nucleotides matching TRBD2. From germline, CDR1 is LNHDA and CDR2 SQIVND (reference sequence). This CDR3 is 16 amino acids long. J gave up 0 bases and V 6 bases, and 8 bases lay outside the gene matches. The CDR3 region is CASSEVTSPSYNEQFF. DNA for the CDR3: TGTGCCAGTAGCGAAGTGACTAGCCCCTCCTACAATGAGCAGTTCTTC.

In its sample, this clone was seen once. V gene TRBV6-2 or TRBV6-3 combines with J gene TRBJ1-2, with D perhaps TRBD1 (5 bases). Germline lookup yields CDR1 MNHEY and CDR2 SVGEGT. The CDR3 contains 13 residues. V dropped 6 bases and J dropped 7 bases, with 15 bases sitting between them. The CDR3 region is CASSQPGGFGYTF. The DNA for the CDR3 is TGTGCCAGCAGCCAACCGGGGGGGTTTGGCTACACCTTC.

V gene TRBV30 combines with J gene TRBJ1-4, with D possibly TRBD1 on 6 matching bases. Germline CDR1 GTSNPN, CDR2 SVGIG (reference sequence). V gave up 3 bases and J gave up 8 bases, with 16 bases separating them. The CDR3 is 14 amino acids. CDR3 DNA sequence: TGTGCCTGGAGCGCGGACAGTCTGGCGGAAAAACTGTTTTTT. It yields the protein CAWSADSLAEKLFF.

V is TRBV6-5 and J is TRBJ2-5, with 7 bases that match TRBD2. V dropped 6 bases and J dropped 1; count of bases not matched to a gene: 8. This CDR3 is 15 amino acids long. Germline-derived CDR1 and CDR2 are MNHEY and SVGAGI. CDR3: CASRKRDSPQETQYF. In DNA form, the CDR3 reads TGTGCCAGCAGAAAGCGGGATAGCCCCCAAGAGACCCAGTACTTC.

The CDR3: CASSQVLDSPLHF. The DNA for the CDR3 is TGTGCCAGCAGCCAGGTCCTTGATTCACCCCTCCACTTT. The genes are TRBV28 and TRBJ1-6; unclear D gene. The length of the CDR3 is 13 residues. Trimming removed 6 bases at V and 8 bases at J, with 11 bases between. Germline V CDR1 and CDR2: MDHEN, SYDVKM.

This chain uses TRBV3-1 (or the pseudogene TRBV3-2) with TRBJ1-4, with D possibly TRBD1 on 5 matching bases. The germline V and J ends were trimmed by 1 base and 3 bases, with 18 bases remaining between them. CDR1 LGHDT and CDR2 YNNKEL come from the germline V gene (reference sequence). The CDR3 consists of 18 residues. The CDR3 sequence: CASSQVPGSVEANEKLFF. CDR3 in DNA: TGTGCCAGCAGCCAAGTTCCAGGGTCGGTCGAGGCTAATGAAAAACTGTTTTTT.

The chain combines TRBV6-6 with TRBJ1-1; D might be TRBD1 (6 bases). CDR1 MNHNY and CDR2 SVGAGI come from the germline V gene (reference sequence). There are 14 residues in the CDR3. V shed 2 bases and J shed 4 bases, with 11 bases lying between them. CDR3 in amino acids: CASSYGGAGTEAFF. The CDR3 DNA follows: TGTGCCAGCAGTTACGGGGGGGCCGGCACTGAAGCTTTCTTT.

The chain carries TRBV11-2 and TRBJ2-2, with D unresolved. Trimming cost V 1 base and J 6 bases, with 6 bases left between them. The CDR3 contains 13 residues. CDR1 is SGHAT and CDR2 is FQNNGV in the germline V gene. The CDR3 sequence is CASSLVSAGELFF. The CDR3 nucleotides are TGTGCCAGCAGCTTAGTGAGCGCCGGGGAGCTGTTTTTT.

The chain employs TRBV11-2 and TRBJ2-7; possibly TRBD1 for D (6 bases). Germline CDR1 is SGHAT and CDR2 is FQNNGV. V was pared by 4 bases and J by 5 bases, with 15 bases between. CDR3 length: 14 amino acids. The CDR3 sequence: CASSWGHGIDEQYF. In nucleotides, the CDR3 is TGTGCCAGCAGCTGGGGACATGGTATTGACGAGCAGTACTTC.

CDR3 DNA sequence: TGTGCCAGCAGCAAACTCCCTACGGGACAGGGCTACAATGAGCAGTTCTTC. It is translated as CASSKLPTGQGYNEQFF. V and J are TRBV7-6 and TRBJ2-1; TRBD1 agrees at 9 bases. Looked up from germline, CDR1 is SGHVS and CDR2 is FNYEAQ. V shed 5 bases and J 3 bases; nucleotides not matched to a gene: 11. The CDR3 is made up of 17 amino acids.

This clone was detected once. The chain uses TRBV7-9 and TRBJ1-2; 9 nucleotides align to TRBD1. CDR1 is SEHNR and CDR2 is FQNEAQ in the germline V gene (reference sequence). The length of the CDR3 is 13 residues. V shed 4 bases and J 7 bases; nucleotides not matched to a gene: 4. The CDR3: CASSWGQGSGYTF. DNA of the CDR3: TGTGCCAGCAGCTGGGGACAGGGAAGTGGCTACACCTTC.

For the CDR3, the DNA is TGTGCCAGCAGCCGTTTTGGGGAGGTACCCAATCAGCCCCAGCATTTT. Amino acids: CASSRFGEVPNQPQHF. The chain carries TRBV5-6 and TRBJ1-5; D unresolved. The length of the CDR3 is 16 residues. The germline V and J ends were trimmed by 4 bases and 3 bases, with 17 bases remaining between them. Germline loops: CDR1 SGHDT, CDR2 YYEEEE.

The chain is built from TRBV7-2 and TRBJ1-4; TRBD1 aligns across 10 bases. The CDR3 length is 15 residues. V lost 5 bases to trimming and J lost 6 bases; unmatched junction nucleotides: 6. The germline V gene has CDR1 SGHTA and CDR2 FQGNSA. CDR3 sequence: CASSPTDRGYEKLFF. The CDR3 DNA reads TGTGCCAGCAGCCCTACGGACAGGGGGTATGAAAAACTGTTTTTT.

The chain is built from TRBV7-3 and TRBJ2-7, with D possibly matching TRBD1 (5 bases). Germline V gene data show CDR1 as SGHTA and CDR2 as FQGTGA. Trimming pared 1 base from V and 5 bases from J, leaving 9 bases between. The CDR3 is 13 residues long. The chain's CDR3 is CASSLSTGDEQYF. In DNA, the CDR3 is TGTGCCAGCAGCTTAAGTACAGGCGACGAGCAGTACTTC.

The J gene is TRBJ2-3, the V gene TRBV6-5; no clear D gene. CDR3 length: 15 residues. The germline gives CDR1 MNHEY, CDR2 SVGAGI. Trimming shortened V by 0 bases and J by 3 bases, and 10 bases separated the two germline ends. CDR3 DNA sequence: TGTGCCAGCAGTTACTCGATACACCTTACAGATACGCAGTATTTT. This codes for CASSYSIHLTDTQYF.

This clone was recorded a few times. V is TRBV11-2 and J is TRBJ1-1; D gene ambiguous. CDR1 SGHAT and CDR2 FQNNGV come from the germline V gene. V lost 4 bases and J 1 base, leaving 7 bases between the germline ends. The CDR3 is 13 amino acids. The CDR3 sequence: CASSYEGNTEAFF. The CDR3 bases are TGTGCCAGCAGCTACGAGGGGAACACTGAAGCTTTCTTT. The complete variable domain, with remaining parts taken from reference TRBV11-2 and TRBJ1-1, reads EAGVAQSPRYKIIEKRQSVAFWCNPISGHATLYWYQQILGQGPKLLIQFQNNGVVDDSQLPKDRFSAERLKGVDSTLKIQPAKLEDSAVYLCASSYEGNTEAFFGQGTRLTVV.

The V gene is TRBV27, the J gene TRBJ2-1; 14 nucleotides agree with TRBD2. The trim removed 6 bases at V and 9 bases at J, leaving 19 bases unmatched. This CDR3 spans 19 amino acids. CDR1 and CDR2 from the germline V gene are MNHEY and SMNVEV (reference sequence). CDR3 sequence reads: CASSSPPRGLAGGFGEQFF. The CDR3 bases are TGTGCCAGCAGCTCCCCCCCCCGAGGACTAGCGGGGGGTTTCGGTGAGCAGTTCTTC.